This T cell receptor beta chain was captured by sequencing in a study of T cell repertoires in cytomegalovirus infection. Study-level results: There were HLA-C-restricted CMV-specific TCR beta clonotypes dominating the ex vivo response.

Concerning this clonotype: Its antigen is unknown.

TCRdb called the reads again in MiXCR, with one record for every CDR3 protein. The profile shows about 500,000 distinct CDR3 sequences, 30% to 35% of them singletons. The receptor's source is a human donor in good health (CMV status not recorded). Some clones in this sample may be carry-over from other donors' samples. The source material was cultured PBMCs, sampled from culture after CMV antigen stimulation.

The CDR3, as DNA: TGCGCCAGCAGCCAAGATCCACAGGGTCTTGCTTTCTTT. It specifies CASSQDPQGLAFF. The chain uses TRBV4-3 and TRBJ1-1; a weak D match, TRBD1 (6 bases). The CDR3 has 13 residues. V was shortened by 0 bases and J by 11 bases, with 13 bases between the two germline ends. Germline V gene data show CDR1 as LGHNA and CDR2 as YSLEER.